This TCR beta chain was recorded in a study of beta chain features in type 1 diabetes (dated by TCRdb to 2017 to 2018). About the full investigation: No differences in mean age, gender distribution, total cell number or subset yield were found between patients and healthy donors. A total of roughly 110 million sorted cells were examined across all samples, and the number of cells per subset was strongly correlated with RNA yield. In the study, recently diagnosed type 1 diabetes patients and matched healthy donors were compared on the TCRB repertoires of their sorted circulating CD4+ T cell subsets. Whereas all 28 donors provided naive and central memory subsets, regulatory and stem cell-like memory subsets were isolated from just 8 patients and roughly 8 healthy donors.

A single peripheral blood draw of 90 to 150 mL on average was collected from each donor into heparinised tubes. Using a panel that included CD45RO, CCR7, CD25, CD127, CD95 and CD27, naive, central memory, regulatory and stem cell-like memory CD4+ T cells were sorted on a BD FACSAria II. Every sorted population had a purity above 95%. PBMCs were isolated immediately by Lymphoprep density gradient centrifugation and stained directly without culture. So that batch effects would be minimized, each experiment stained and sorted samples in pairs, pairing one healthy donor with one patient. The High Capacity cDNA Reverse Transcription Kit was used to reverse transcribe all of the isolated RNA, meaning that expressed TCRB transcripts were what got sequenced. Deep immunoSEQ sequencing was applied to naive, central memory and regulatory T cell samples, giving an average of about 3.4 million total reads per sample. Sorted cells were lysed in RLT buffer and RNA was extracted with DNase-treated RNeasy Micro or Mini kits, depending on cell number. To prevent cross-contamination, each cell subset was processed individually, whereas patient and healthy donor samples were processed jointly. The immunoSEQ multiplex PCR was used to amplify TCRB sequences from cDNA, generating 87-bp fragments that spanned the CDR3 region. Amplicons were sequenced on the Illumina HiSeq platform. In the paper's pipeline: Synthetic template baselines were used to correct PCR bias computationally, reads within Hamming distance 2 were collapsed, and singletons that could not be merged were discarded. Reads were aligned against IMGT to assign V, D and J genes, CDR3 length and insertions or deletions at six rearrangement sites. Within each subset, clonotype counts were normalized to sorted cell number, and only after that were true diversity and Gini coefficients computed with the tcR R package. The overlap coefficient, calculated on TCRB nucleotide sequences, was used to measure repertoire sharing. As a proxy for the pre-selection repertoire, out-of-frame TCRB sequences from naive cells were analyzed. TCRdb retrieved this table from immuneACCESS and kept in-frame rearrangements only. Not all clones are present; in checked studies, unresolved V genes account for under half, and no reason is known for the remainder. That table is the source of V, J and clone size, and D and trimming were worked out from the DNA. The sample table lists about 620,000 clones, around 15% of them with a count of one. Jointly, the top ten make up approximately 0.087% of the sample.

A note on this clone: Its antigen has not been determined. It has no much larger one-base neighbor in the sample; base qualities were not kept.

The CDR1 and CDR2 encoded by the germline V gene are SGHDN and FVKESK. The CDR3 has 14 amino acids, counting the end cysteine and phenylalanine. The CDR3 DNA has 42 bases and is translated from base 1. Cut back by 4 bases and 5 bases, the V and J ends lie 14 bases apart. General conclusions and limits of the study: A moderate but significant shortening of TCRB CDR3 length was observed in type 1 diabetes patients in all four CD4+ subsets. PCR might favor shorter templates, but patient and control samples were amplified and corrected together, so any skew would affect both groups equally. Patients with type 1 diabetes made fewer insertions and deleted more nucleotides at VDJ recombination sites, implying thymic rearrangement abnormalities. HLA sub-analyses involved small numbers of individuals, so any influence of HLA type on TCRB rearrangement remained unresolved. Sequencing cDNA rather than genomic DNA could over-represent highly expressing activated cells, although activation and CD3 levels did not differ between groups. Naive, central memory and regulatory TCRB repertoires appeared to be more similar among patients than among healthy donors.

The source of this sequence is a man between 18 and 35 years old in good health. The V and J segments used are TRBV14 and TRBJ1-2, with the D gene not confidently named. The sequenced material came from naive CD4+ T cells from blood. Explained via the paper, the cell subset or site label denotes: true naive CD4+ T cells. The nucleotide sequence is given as TGTGCCAGCAGCCGATCCGGAGCCTCGTATGGCTACACCTTC. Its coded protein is CASSRSGASYGYTF. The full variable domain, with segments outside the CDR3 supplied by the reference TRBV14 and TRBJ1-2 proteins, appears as EAGVTQFPSHSVIEKGQTVTLRCDPISGHDNLYWYRRVMGKEIKFLLHFVKESKQDESGMPNNRFLAERTGGTYSTLKVQPAELEDSGVYFCASSRSGASYGYTFGSGTRLTVV.